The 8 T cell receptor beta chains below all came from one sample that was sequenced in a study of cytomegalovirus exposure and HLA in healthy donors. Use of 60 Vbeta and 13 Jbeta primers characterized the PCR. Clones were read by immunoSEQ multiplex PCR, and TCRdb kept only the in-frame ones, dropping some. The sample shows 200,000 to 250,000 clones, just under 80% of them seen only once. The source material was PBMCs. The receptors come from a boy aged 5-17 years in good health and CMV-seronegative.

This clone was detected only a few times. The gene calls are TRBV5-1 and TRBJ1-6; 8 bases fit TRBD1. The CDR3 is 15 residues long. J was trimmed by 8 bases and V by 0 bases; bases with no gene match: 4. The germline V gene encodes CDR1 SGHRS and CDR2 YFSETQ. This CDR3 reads CASSLAGQAYSPLHF. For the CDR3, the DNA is TGCGCCAGCAGCTTGGCGGGACAGGCTTATTCACCCCTCCACTTT.

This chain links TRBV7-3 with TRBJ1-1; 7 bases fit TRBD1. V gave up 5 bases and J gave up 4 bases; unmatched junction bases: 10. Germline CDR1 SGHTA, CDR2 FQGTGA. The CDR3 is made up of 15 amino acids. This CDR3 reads CASSPWAGGVTEAFF. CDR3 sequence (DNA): TGTGCCAGCAGCCCTTGGGCAGGGGGAGTCACTGAAGCTTTCTTT.

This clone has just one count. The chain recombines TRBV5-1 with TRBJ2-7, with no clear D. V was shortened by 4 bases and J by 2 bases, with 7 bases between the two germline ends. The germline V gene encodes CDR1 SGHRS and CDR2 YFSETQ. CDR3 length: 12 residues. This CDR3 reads CASSLAAYEQYF. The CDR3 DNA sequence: TGCGCCAGCAGCCTCGCGGCCTACGAGCAGTACTTC.

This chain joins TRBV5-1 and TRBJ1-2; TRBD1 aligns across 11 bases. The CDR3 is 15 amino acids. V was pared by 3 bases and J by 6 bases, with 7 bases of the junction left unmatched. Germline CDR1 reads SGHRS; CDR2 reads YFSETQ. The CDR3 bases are TGCGCCAGCAGCTCGGACAGGGGGCAATGGAATGGCTACACCTTC. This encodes CASSSDRGQWNGYTF.

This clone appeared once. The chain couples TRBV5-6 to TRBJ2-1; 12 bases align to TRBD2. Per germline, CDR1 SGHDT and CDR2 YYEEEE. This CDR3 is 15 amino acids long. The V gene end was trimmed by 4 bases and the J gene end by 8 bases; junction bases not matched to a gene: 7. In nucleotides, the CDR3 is TGTGCCAGCAGCGAACTAGCGGGGGGTTTGGATGAGCAGTTCTTC. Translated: CASSELAGGLDEQFF. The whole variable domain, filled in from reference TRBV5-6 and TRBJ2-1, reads DAGVTQSPTHLIKTRGQQVTLRCSPKSGHDTVSWYQQALGQGPQFIFQYYEEEERQRGNFPDRFSGHQFPNYSSELNVNALLLGDSALYLCASSELAGGLDEQFFGPGTRLTVL.

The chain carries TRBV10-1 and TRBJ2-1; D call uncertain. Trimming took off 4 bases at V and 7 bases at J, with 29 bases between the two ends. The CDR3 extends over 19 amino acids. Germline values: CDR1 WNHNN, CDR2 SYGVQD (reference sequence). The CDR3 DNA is TGCGCCAGCAGTGGCCCTCCGACGGCCGACCTCCTAGGAGAGAATGAGCAGTTCTTC. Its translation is CASSGPPTADLLGENEQFF.

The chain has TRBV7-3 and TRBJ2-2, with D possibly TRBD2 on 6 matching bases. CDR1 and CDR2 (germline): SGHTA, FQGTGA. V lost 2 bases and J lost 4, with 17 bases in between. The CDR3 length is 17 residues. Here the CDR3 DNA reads TGTGCCAGCAGCTTAGGATTGCGGGGTGGGGTCACCGGGGAGCTGTTTTTT. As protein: CASSLGLRGGVTGELFF.

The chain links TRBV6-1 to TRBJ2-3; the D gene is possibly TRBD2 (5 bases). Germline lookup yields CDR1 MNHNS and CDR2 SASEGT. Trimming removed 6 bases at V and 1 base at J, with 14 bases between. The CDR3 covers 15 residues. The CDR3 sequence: CASRERGYGTDTQYF. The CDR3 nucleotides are TGTGCCAGCAGGGAACGCGGGTACGGCACAGATACGCAGTATTTT.